This is a list of T cell receptor beta chains from one sample in a study of identical twins. TCRdb called the 5' RACE reads again in MiXCR, with one record for every CDR3 protein. There are over 550,000 distinct CDR3 sequences in the sample; about 7.1% occur only once, and 1.6% lies in the top ten. These records were also assigned to another study, of yellow fever vaccine responses in identical twins.

The sequenced sample was PBMCs. Receptor source: a young woman in good health. Both conserved end residues are part of each CDR3. D genes are given only for firm matches. Only some rows state a clone size, as once, few, many or a class for expanded clones.

DNA: TGTGCCAGCAGCCAGGCCTCCTACGAGCAGTACTTC; CDR3: CASSQASYEQYF; size: many; J: TRBJ2-7; D: NA; V: TRBV3-1
DNA: TGTGCCAGCAGCCAAGATGTCCCGGACAGATCGACTGGCTACACCTTC; CDR3: CASSQDVPDRSTGYTF; size: NA; J: TRBJ1-2; D: NA; V: TRBV3-1
DNA: TGTGCCACCAGCCAAGATCTTAGGATCGGGGGGACCCAGTACTTC; CDR3: CATSQDLRIGGTQYF; size: NA; J: TRBJ2-5; D: NA; V: TRBV3-1
DNA: TGTGCCAGCAGCCATCTGGGCGGCCTATCCTACAATGAGCAGTTCTTC; CDR3: CASSHLGGLSYNEQFF; size: few; J: TRBJ2-1; D: NA; V: TRBV3-1
DNA: TGTGCCAGCAGTTACCAGCGGGGGGGCAATGAGCAGTTCTTC; CDR3: CASSYQRGGNEQFF; size: few; J: TRBJ2-1; D: TRBD2; V: TRBV6-5
DNA: TGTGCCACCAGCAGAGATACAACTAGTCACCATGAGCAGTTCTTC; CDR3: CATSRDTTSHHEQFF; size: few; J: TRBJ2-1; D: NA; V: TRBV15
DNA: TGTGCCAGCAGTTCGCCGGGACAATCCAATTCACCCCTCCACTTT; CDR3: CASSSPGQSNSPLHF; size: many; J: TRBJ1-6; D: NA; V: TRBV12-3/TRBV12-4
DNA: TGTGCCACCAGTGATTCAAAGCCGGTCTACTCCTACAATGAGCAGTTCTTC; CDR3: CATSDSKPVYSYNEQFF; size: few; J: TRBJ2-1; D: NA; V: TRBV24-1
DNA: TGTGCCAGCAGCTTAGTAGGGACTTGGGTATCCAATGAGCAGTTCTTC; CDR3: CASSLVGTWVSNEQFF; size: NA; J: TRBJ2-1; D: NA; V: TRBV7-9
DNA: TGTGCCAGCAGCGTATCCCGCGGATACAATGAGCAGTTCTTC; CDR3: CASSVSRGYNEQFF; size: many; J: TRBJ2-1; D: NA; V: TRBV9
DNA: TGTGCCAGCAGCTTATATGCAGGGGGTGACACAGATACGCAGTATTTT; CDR3: CASSLYAGGDTDTQYF; size: many; J: TRBJ2-3; D: TRBD1; V: TRBV7-8
DNA: TGTGCCATCAGTGAGCGGGAGGGTTTCTCTTACGAGCAGTACTTC; CDR3: CAISEREGFSYEQYF; size: many; J: TRBJ2-7; D: TRBD2; V: TRBV10-3
DNA: TGCAGCGTCGGAGGGACAAGGGTTCCCGGGAGAGAGACCCAGTACTTC; CDR3: CSVGGTRVPGRETQYF; size: many; J: TRBJ2-5; D: NA; V: TRBV29-1
DNA: TGTGCCAGCACTATAAGTCGGCAGGGGAGGTATAATTCACCCCTCCACTTT; CDR3: CASTISRQGRYNSPLHF; size: NA; J: TRBJ1-6; D: NA; V: TRBV11-2
DNA: TGCAGTGCTAGAGCGACCGGGACAGGATACGAGCAGTACTTC; CDR3: CSARATGTGYEQYF; size: NA; J: TRBJ2-7; D: TRBD1; V: TRBV20-1
DNA: TGTGCCAGCAGCACTTACAGGGAAGCGGCATATGGCTACACCTTC; CDR3: CASSTYREAAYGYTF; size: few; J: TRBJ1-2; D: NA; V: TRBV11-2
DNA: TGTGCCAGCAGTTTAGCGTACAGGGTAGATACGCAGTATTTT; CDR3: CASSLAYRVDTQYF; size: few; J: TRBJ2-3; D: NA; V: TRBV12-3/TRBV12-4
DNA: TGCAGTGCTAGCGGACAGGCTTACTCTGGAAACACCATATATTTT; CDR3: CSASGQAYSGNTIYF; size: few; J: TRBJ1-3; D: TRBD1; V: TRBV20-1
DNA: TGTGCCAGCAGTCAGAGTGGGCTTTCTCCCGAGCAGTACTTC; CDR3: CASSQSGLSPEQYF; size: few; J: TRBJ2-7; D: NA; V: TRBV12-3/TRBV12-4
DNA: TGTGCCAGCAGCTTAGCTCAGGGAGGGGAGTATGAGCAGTTCTTC; CDR3: CASSLAQGGEYEQFF; size: many; J: TRBJ2-1; D: TRBD2; V: TRBV7-9
DNA: TGTGCCAGCAGCGATAACAGTCAGGGACCGATCGGGGAGCTGTTTTTT; CDR3: CASSDNSQGPIGELFF; size: many; J: TRBJ2-2; D: NA; V: TRBV7-9
DNA: TGTGCCAGCAGCCCCGTTGTCGCAGCGACAGGGCTGGAGACCCAGTACTTC; CDR3: CASSPVVAATGLETQYF; size: NA; J: TRBJ2-5; D: TRBD1; V: TRBV5-6
DNA: TGTGCCAGCAGAACCGGACAGAACACTGAAGCTTTCTTT; CDR3: CASRTGQNTEAFF; size: NA; J: TRBJ1-1; D: NA; V: TRBV12-3/TRBV12-4
DNA: TGCAGTGCCACGGGAGGGCCATATGAGCAGTTCTTC; CDR3: CSATGGPYEQFF; size: NA; J: TRBJ2-1; D: TRBD2; V: TRBV20-1
DNA: TGCGCCAGCAGCCAAGAAGGTCGTGAGCAGTTCTTC; CDR3: CASSQEGREQFF; size: many; J: TRBJ2-1; D: NA; V: TRBV4-1
DNA: TGTGCCACCAGTGATCCTAGCGGGACGAACACCGGGGAGCTGTTTTTT; CDR3: CATSDPSGTNTGELFF; size: few; J: TRBJ2-2; D: TRBD2; V: TRBV24-1
DNA: TGTGCCAGCAGCTTTCCGTTCGGGAACATTCAGTACTTC; CDR3: CASSFPFGNIQYF; size: NA; J: TRBJ2-4; D: NA; V: TRBV5-5
DNA: TGTGCCAGCAGTTTACGGCTAGCGGGGGCCGTCGGCAATGAGCAGTTCTTC; CDR3: CASSLRLAGAVGNEQFF; size: few; J: TRBJ2-1; D: TRBD2; V: TRBV12-3/TRBV12-4
DNA: TGTGCCAGCAGCCAATCCCCAGGCTTGGGCTACACCTTC; CDR3: CASSQSPGLGYTF; size: many; J: TRBJ1-2; D: NA; V: TRBV16
DNA: TGTGCCAGCAGTCACCTGGACTTTATCTACACCTTC; CDR3: CASSHLDFIYTF; size: NA; J: TRBJ1-2; D: NA; V: TRBV27
DNA: TGTGCCACCAGTGATTTGCGTGGGGAGCTGTTTTTT; CDR3: CATSDLRGELFF; size: few; J: TRBJ2-2; D: NA; V: TRBV24-1
DNA: TGTGCCAGTAGTAGGGCAACAACCCCCGGGGAGCTGTTTTTT; CDR3: CASSRATTPGELFF; size: few; J: TRBJ2-2; D: NA; V: TRBV19
DNA: TGCGCCAGCAGTGAGTCGGTGGGAGCCACAGATACGCAGTATTTT; CDR3: CASSESVGATDTQYF; size: few; J: TRBJ2-3; D: NA; V: TRBV10-1
DNA: TGTGCCATCAGGGCAGTAGCGGGAGGAGAGACCCAGTACTTC; CDR3: CAIRAVAGGETQYF; size: NA; J: TRBJ2-5; D: TRBD2; V: TRBV10-3
DNA: TGTGCCAGCAACCCGACTAGCGGGAGTCTTAATGAGCAGTTCTTC; CDR3: CASNPTSGSLNEQFF; size: many; J: TRBJ2-1; D: TRBD2; V: TRBV9
DNA: TGTGCCACCAGCAGAGCGGGGTTAACTTCTAGACGATTCGGTGAGCAGTTCTTC; CDR3: CATSRAGLTSRRFGEQFF; size: many; J: TRBJ2-1; D: NA; V: TRBV15
DNA: TGTGCCAGCAGCTCGACAGGGATTGGAGAGACCCAGTACTTC; CDR3: CASSSTGIGETQYF; size: NA; J: TRBJ2-5; D: TRBD1; V: TRBV7-9
DNA: TGCAGCGTTGAGTCGAGGGAGACCCAGTACTTC; CDR3: CSVESRETQYF; size: NA; J: TRBJ2-5; D: NA; V: TRBV29-1
DNA: TGCGCCAGCAGCCGGACGCTCTTAGGGGCAGGCACCGGGGAGCTGTTTTTT; CDR3: CASSRTLLGAGTGELFF; size: NA; J: TRBJ2-2; D: NA; V: TRBV5-1
DNA: TGTGCCAGCAGCCGATCCGGTCCGGGCGACGGGACCCAGTACTTC; CDR3: CASSRSGPGDGTQYF; size: NA; J: TRBJ2-5; D: NA; V: TRBV3-1
DNA: TGTGCCAGCAGCTTATTAGCAACGGGGGAGGAAAAACTGTTTTTT; CDR3: CASSLLATGEEKLFF; size: few; J: TRBJ1-4; D: NA; V: TRBV7-9
DNA: TGTGCCACCCGTGGACAAGAACTAGCCAAAAACATTCAGTACTTC; CDR3: CATRGQELAKNIQYF; size: many; J: TRBJ2-4; D: NA; V: TRBV10-3
DNA: TGCAGTGTCCCGGCCTTAGCCAAAAACATTCAGTACTTC; CDR3: CSVPALAKNIQYF; size: NA; J: TRBJ2-4; D: NA; V: TRBV20-1
DNA: TGTGCCAGCAGCCAATTACCTACCTACGAGCAGTACTTC; CDR3: CASSQLPTYEQYF; size: NA; J: TRBJ2-7; D: NA; V: TRBV3-1
DNA: TGTGCCAGCAGCTACCGGGACAGGGGTTTCGGTGAAGCTTTCTTT; CDR3: CASSYRDRGFGEAFF; size: few; J: TRBJ1-1; D: TRBD1; V: TRBV7-9
DNA: TGTGCCAGTAAACGGGCCTGGGGTGAAAAACTGTTTTTT; CDR3: CASKRAWGEKLFF; size: NA; J: TRBJ1-4; D: NA; V: TRBV7-8
DNA: TGTGCCAGCAGCCAAGGTGGGGGAGTCGGCGGGACCCAGTACTTC; CDR3: CASSQGGGVGGTQYF; size: few; J: TRBJ2-5; D: NA; V: TRBV3-1
DNA: TGTGCCACCAGCAGAGATAGCCGCGGGACAGGGTTAATGAACACTGAAGCTTTCTTT; CDR3: CATSRDSRGTGLMNTEAFF; size: few; J: TRBJ1-1; D: TRBD1; V: TRBV15
DNA: TGCGCCAGCAGCTTGGGCAGGGTGAACACCGGGGAGCTGTTTTTT; CDR3: CASSLGRVNTGELFF; size: many; J: TRBJ2-2; D: NA; V: TRBV5-1
DNA: TGCAGTGCTAGAGGGGGGGGAGGGACTTACAATGAGCAGTTCTTC; CDR3: CSARGGGGTYNEQFF; size: NA; J: TRBJ2-1; D: TRBD2; V: TRBV20-1
DNA: TGTGCCAGCAGCCGACAAGGGGGATTTGAGCAGTACTTC; CDR3: CASSRQGGFEQYF; size: few; J: TRBJ2-7; D: NA; V: TRBV6-1
DNA: TGCAGCGTTGTCGGTCAGGGGAGGACTGAAGCTTTCTTT; CDR3: CSVVGQGRTEAFF; size: NA; J: TRBJ1-1; D: NA; V: TRBV29-1
DNA: TGTGCCAGCAGCCAGACTAGCACGGGCTACAATGAGCAGTTCTTC; CDR3: CASSQTSTGYNEQFF; size: many; J: TRBJ2-1; D: TRBD2; V: TRBV7-3
DNA: TGTGCCAGCAGTTTAAGGCTGGGCCAGGGTGCACCCCTCCACTTT; CDR3: CASSLRLGQGAPLHF; size: few; J: TRBJ1-6; D: NA; V: TRBV12-3/TRBV12-4
DNA: TGCGCCAGCAGCCAAGGGACTAGCGGGATTGGGGTCGAGCAGTACTTC; CDR3: CASSQGTSGIGVEQYF; size: many; J: TRBJ2-7; D: TRBD2; V: TRBV4-1
DNA: TGTGCCAGCAGCAACCGGGATTCACCCCTCCACTTT; CDR3: CASSNRDSPLHF; size: few; J: TRBJ1-6; D: NA; V: TRBV5-6
DNA: TGTGCCAGCCAAAAGGGGGATTACAATGAGCAGTTCTTC; CDR3: CASQKGDYNEQFF; size: many; J: TRBJ2-1; D: NA; V: TRBV7-9
DNA: TGTGCCAGCGACGGAAACCGGGGGAGCTCCTACAATGAGCAGTTCTTC; CDR3: CASDGNRGSSYNEQFF; size: many; J: TRBJ2-1; D: NA; V: TRBV7-9
DNA: TGTGCCAGCAGTTTAAGGGCCCCAGTTAGCGGGAGCCACGAGCAGTACTTC; CDR3: CASSLRAPVSGSHEQYF; size: many; J: TRBJ2-7; D: TRBD2; V: TRBV27
DNA: TGTGCCAGCAGTTGGGGACTCAGGACTACTGGGACGCAGTATTTT; CDR3: CASSWGLRTTGTQYF; size: few; J: TRBJ2-3; D: NA; V: TRBV28